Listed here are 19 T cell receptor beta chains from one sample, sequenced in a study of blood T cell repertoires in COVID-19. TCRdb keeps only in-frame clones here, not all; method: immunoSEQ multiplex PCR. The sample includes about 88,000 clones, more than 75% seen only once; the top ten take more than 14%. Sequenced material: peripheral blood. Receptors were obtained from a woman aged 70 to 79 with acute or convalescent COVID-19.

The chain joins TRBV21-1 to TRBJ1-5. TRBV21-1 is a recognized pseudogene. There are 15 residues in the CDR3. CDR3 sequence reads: CASSHRSSSNQPQHF. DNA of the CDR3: TGTGCCAGCAGCCATCGGAGTTCCAGCAATCAGCCCCAGCATTTT.

CDR3 sequence reads: CASSLWREFRAFF. CDR3 bases: TGTGCCAGCAGTTTATGGCGGGAGTTTCGAGCTTTCTTT. The V and J genes are TRBV12-3 or TRBV12-4 and TRBJ1-1; D remains unclear. The CDR3 contains 13 residues. V lost 2 bases to trimming and J lost 10 bases, with 14 bases between them.

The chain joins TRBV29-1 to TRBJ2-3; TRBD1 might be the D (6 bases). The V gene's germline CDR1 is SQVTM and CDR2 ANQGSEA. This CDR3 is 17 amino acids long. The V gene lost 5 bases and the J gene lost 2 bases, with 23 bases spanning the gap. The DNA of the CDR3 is TGCAGCGTTCCCGGTCTTACAACAGGGCGTGTCACAGATACGCAGTATTTT. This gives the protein CSVPGLTTGRVTDTQYF.

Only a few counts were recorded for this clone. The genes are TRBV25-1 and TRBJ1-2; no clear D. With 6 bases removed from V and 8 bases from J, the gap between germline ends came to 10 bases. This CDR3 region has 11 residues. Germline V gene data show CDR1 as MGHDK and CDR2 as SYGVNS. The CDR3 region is CASRGAGGYTF. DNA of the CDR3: TGTGCCAGCAGGGGCGCGGGGGGCTACACCTTC.

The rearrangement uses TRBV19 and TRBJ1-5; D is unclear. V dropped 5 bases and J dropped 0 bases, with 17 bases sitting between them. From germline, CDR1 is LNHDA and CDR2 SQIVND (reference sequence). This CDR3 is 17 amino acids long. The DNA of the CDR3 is TGTGCCAGTAGTCCCCCGGGGAGGGCTTATAGCAATCAGCCCCAGCATTTT. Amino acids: CASSPPGRAYSNQPQHF.

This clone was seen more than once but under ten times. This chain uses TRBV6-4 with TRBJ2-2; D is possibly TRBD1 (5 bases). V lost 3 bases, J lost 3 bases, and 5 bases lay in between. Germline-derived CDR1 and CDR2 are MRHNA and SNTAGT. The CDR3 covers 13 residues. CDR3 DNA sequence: TGTGCCAGCAGTGAGACAGACACCGGGGAGCTGTTTTTT. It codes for CASSETDTGELFF.

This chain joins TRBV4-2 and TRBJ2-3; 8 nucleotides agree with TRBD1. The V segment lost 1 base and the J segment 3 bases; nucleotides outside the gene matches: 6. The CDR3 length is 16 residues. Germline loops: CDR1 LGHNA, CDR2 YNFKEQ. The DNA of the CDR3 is TGTGCCAGCAGCCAAGGGACAGGGTTAGGTACAGATACGCAGTATTTT. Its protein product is CASSQGTGLGTDTQYF.

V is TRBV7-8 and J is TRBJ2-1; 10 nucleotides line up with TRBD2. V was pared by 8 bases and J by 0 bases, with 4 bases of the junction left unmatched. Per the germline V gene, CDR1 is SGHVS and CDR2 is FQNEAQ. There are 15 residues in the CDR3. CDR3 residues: CASASGGSSYNEQFF. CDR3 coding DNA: TGTGCCAGCGCTAGCGGGGGCAGCTCCTACAATGAGCAGTTCTTC.

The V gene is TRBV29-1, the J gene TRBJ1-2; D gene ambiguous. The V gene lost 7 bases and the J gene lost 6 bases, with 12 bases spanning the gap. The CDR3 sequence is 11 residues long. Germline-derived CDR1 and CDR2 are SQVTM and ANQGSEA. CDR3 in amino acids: CSARNRDGYTF. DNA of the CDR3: TGCAGCGCCCGAAACCGGGATGGCTACACCTTC.

The CDR3 DNA reads as TGTGCCAGCAGCCCACCCGGACAGCTGAACACCGGGGAGCTGTTTTTT. It codes for CASSPPGQLNTGELFF. The chain employs TRBV7-2 and TRBJ2-2; D is possibly TRBD1 (6 bases). CDR1 is SGHTA and CDR2 is FQGNSA in the germline V gene. V was shortened by 5 bases and J by 1 base, with 14 bases between the two germline ends. The CDR3 covers 16 residues.

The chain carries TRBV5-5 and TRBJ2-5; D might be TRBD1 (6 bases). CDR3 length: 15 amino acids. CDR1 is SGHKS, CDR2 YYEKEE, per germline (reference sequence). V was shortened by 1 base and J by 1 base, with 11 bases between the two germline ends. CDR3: CASSLLSGVQETQYF. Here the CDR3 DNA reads TGTGCCAGCAGCTTGTTGTCAGGGGTCCAAGAGACCCAGTACTTC.

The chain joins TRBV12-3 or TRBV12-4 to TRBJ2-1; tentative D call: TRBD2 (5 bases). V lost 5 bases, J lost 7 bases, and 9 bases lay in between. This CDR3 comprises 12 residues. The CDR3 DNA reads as TGTGCCAGCAGTCGAGACTATAATGAGCAGTTCTTC. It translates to CASSRDYNEQFF.

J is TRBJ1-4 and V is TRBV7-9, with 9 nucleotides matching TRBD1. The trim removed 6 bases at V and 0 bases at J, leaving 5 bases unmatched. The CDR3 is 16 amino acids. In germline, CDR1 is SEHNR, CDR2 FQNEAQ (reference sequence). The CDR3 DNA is TGTGCCAGCAGTCAGGGACAGGGCGCAACTAATGAAAAACTGTTTTTT. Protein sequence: CASSQGQGATNEKLFF. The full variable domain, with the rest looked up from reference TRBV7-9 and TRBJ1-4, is DTGVSQNPRHKITKRGQNVTFRCDPISEHNRLYWYRQTLGQGPEFLTYFQNEAQLEKSRLLSDRFSAERPKGSFSTLEIQRTEQGDSAMYLCASSQGQGATNEKLFFGSGTQLSVL.

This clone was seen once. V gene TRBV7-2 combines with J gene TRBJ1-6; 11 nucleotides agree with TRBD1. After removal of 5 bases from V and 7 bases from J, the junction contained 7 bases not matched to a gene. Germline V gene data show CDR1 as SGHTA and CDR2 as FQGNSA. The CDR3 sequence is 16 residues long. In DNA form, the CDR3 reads TGTGCCAGCAGCGACCGGGACAGGGGGAAAAATTCACCCCTCCACTTT. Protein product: CASSDRDRGKNSPLHF.

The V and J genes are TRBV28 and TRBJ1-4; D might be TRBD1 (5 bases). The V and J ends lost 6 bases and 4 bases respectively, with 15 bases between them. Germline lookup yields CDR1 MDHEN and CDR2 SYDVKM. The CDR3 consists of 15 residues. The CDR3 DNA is TGTGCCAGCAGGCCTCGGACAATCCTTAATGAAAAACTGTTTTTT. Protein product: CASRPRTILNEKLFF.

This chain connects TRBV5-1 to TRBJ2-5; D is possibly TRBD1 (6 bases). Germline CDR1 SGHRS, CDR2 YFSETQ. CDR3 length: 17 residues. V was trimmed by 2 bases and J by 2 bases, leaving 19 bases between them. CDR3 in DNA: TGCGCCAGCAGCTTTGGATGGGTACAGGGCGAACAAGAGACCCAGTACTTC. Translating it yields CASSFGWVQGEQETQYF.

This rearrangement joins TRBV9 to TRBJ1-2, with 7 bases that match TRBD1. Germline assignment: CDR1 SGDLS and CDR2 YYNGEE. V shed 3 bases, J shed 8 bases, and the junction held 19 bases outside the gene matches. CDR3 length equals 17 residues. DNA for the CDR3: TGTGCCAGCAGCGGGCCCAAGGACAGGTCCTACAGGGGAGGCTACACCTTC. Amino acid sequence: CASSGPKDRSYRGGYTF.

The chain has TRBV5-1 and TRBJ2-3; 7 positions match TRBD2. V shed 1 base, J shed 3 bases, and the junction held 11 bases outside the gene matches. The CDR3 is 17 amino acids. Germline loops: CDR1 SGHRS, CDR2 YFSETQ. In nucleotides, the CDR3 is TGCGCCAGCAGCTTGCGGGGCCTCGGGGGGAAGACAGATACGCAGTATTTT. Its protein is CASSLRGLGGKTDTQYF. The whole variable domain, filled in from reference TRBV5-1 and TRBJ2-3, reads KAGVTQTPRYLIKTRGQQVTLSCSPISGHRSVSWYQQTPGQGLQFLFEYFSETQRNKGNFPGRFSGRQFSNSRSEMNVSTLELGDSALYLCASSLRGLGGKTDTQYFGPGTRLTVL.

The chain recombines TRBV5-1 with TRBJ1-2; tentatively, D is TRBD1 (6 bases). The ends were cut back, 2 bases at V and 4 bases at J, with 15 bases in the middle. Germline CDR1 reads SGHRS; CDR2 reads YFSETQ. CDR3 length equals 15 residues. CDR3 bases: TGCGCCAGCAGCTTAGAAACAGGGTACATCTATGGCTACACCTTC. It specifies CASSLETGYIYGYTF.